These T cell receptor beta chains were read from a single sample in a study of T cells in Graves' hyperthyroidism and ophthalmopathy. TCRdb reprocessed the multiplex PCR reads with MiXCR, giving one entry per CDR3 protein. The sample has around 400,000 distinct CDR3 sequences, 25% seen once. Sequencing was carried out using blood. The receptor source for this set is a man in his fifties with Graves' hyperthyroidism. The CDR3 runs from the conserved cysteine through the conserved F or W. A D gene is named only where the DNA matches it firmly. The listing skips clone size in some rows; elsewhere it reads once, few, many or a size class.

J gene: TRBJ2-3
D gene: TRBD2
clone size: few
V gene: TRBV9
CDR3 length: 16
CDR3 protein: CASSPGTSEGADTQYF
CDR3 DNA: TGTGCCAGCAGCCCCGGGACTAGCGAAGGTGCAGATACGCAGTATTTT

J gene: TRBJ2-4
D gene: .
clone size: .
V gene: TRBV14
CDR3 length: 17
CDR3 protein: CASSQFGLRQVQNIQYF
CDR3 DNA: TGTGCCAGCAGCCAATTTGGCCTGAGACAGGTCCAAAACATTCAGTACTTC

J gene: TRBJ2-4
D gene: .
clone size: .
V gene: TRBV11-2
CDR3 length: 13
CDR3 protein: CASSPRAEDIQYF
CDR3 DNA: TGTGCCAGCAGCCCCCGGGCCGAGGACATTCAGTACTTC

J gene: TRBJ1-5
D gene: .
clone size: .
V gene: TRBV28
CDR3 length: 12
CDR3 protein: CASSTPTQPQHF
CDR3 DNA: TGTGCCAGCAGTACACCAACTCAGCCCCAGCATTTT

J gene: TRBJ2-1
D gene: TRBD2
clone size: once
V gene: TRBV11-2
CDR3 length: 14
CDR3 protein: CASNLVTSAKEQFF
CDR3 DNA: TGTGCCAGCAACTTAGTTACTAGCGCGAAAGAGCAGTTCTTC

J gene: TRBJ2-7
D gene: .
clone size: many
V gene: TRBV12-3/TRBV12-4
CDR3 length: 15
CDR3 protein: CASSLFGASTYEQYF
CDR3 DNA: TGTGCCAGCAGTTTGTTTGGGGCCTCCACCTACGAGCAGTACTTC

J gene: TRBJ2-2
D gene: .
clone size: few
V gene: TRBV12-3/TRBV12-4
CDR3 length: 11
CDR3 protein: CASASGGKLYF
CDR3 DNA: TGTGCCAGCGCCTCTGGCGGGAAGCTGTATTTT

J gene: TRBJ2-1
D gene: .
clone size: many
V gene: TRBV11-2
CDR3 length: 14
CDR3 protein: CASSQEGLYNEQFF
CDR3 DNA: TGTGCCAGCAGCCAAGAGGGACTCTACAATGAGCAGTTCTTC

J gene: TRBJ2-1
D gene: TRBD2
clone size: .
V gene: TRBV19
CDR3 length: 15
CDR3 protein: CATKQLAGVANEQFF
CDR3 DNA: TGTGCCACCAAACAACTAGCGGGAGTTGCCAATGAGCAGTTCTTC

J gene: TRBJ2-1
D gene: TRBD2
clone size: many
V gene: TRBV3-1
CDR3 length: 17
CDR3 protein: CASSQEGGLAGYNEQFF
CDR3 DNA: TGTGCCAGCAGCCAAGAGGGGGGACTAGCGGGCTACAATGAGCAGTTCTTC

J gene: TRBJ2-1
D gene: TRBD2
clone size: many
V gene: TRBV7-9
CDR3 length: 15
CDR3 protein: CASSLARGREGEQFF
CDR3 DNA: TGTGCCAGCAGCTTAGCTCGCGGGAGGGAGGGTGAGCAGTTCTTC

J gene: TRBJ1-6
D gene: TRBD1
clone size: few
V gene: TRBV28
CDR3 length: 17
CDR3 protein: CASSFTGTGSPFRPLHF
CDR3 DNA: TGTGCCAGCAGTTTTACCGGGACAGGGAGCCCCTTTCGTCCCCTCCACTTT

J gene: TRBJ2-1
D gene: .
clone size: .
V gene: TRBV18
CDR3 length: 14
CDR3 protein: CASSNSLGYNEQFF
CDR3 DNA: TGTGCCAGCTCAAACTCGTTAGGGTACAATGAGCAGTTCTTC

J gene: TRBJ2-2
D gene: .
clone size: few
V gene: TRBV7-6
CDR3 length: 16
CDR3 protein: CASSLGSGVGTGELFF
CDR3 DNA: TGTGCCAGCAGCTTAGGATCCGGAGTCGGTACCGGGGAGCTGTTTTTT

J gene: TRBJ2-7
D gene: TRBD1
clone size: .
V gene: TRBV6-1
CDR3 length: 13
CDR3 protein: CASTQPDRDEQYF
CDR3 DNA: TGTGCCAGCACCCAGCCTGACAGGGACGAGCAGTACTTC

J gene: TRBJ2-7
D gene: TRBD2
clone size: .
V gene: TRBV3-1
CDR3 length: 15
CDR3 protein: CASSLRSGRAYEQYF
CDR3 DNA: TGTGCCAGCAGCCTCAGGAGCGGGAGGGCCTACGAGCAGTACTTC

J gene: TRBJ2-5
D gene: TRBD2
clone size: many
V gene: TRBV3-1
CDR3 length: 16
CDR3 protein: CASSRGLAATQETQYF
CDR3 DNA: TGTGCCAGCAGCCGCGGACTAGCGGCAACTCAAGAGACCCAGTACTTC

J gene: TRBJ1-2
D gene: .
clone size: .
V gene: TRBV2
CDR3 length: 13
CDR3 protein: CASSLQGVDGYTF
CDR3 DNA: TGTGCCAGCAGCTTACAGGGTGTGGACGGCTACACCTTC

J gene: TRBJ1-1
D gene: .
clone size: many
V gene: TRBV7-8
CDR3 length: 12
CDR3 protein: CASSLGGVRAFF
CDR3 DNA: TGTGCCAGCAGCTTAGGAGGGGTTCGAGCTTTCTTT

J gene: TRBJ2-6
D gene: TRBD1
clone size: many
V gene: TRBV27
CDR3 length: 20
CDR3 protein: CASSWGTGQGFRQGANVLTF
CDR3 DNA: TGTGCCAGCAGTTGGGGGACGGGACAGGGTTTCCGACAAGGGGCCAACGTCCTGACTTTC

J gene: TRBJ1-1
D gene: TRBD1
clone size: .
V gene: TRBV29-1
CDR3 length: 17
CDR3 protein: CSVDDRDRGRRNTEAFF
CDR3 DNA: TGCAGCGTAGATGACCGGGACAGGGGGCGACGGAACACTGAAGCTTTCTTT

J gene: TRBJ2-2
D gene: .
clone size: .
V gene: TRBV24-1
CDR3 length: 17
CDR3 protein: CATSNTPGLKNTGELFF
CDR3 DNA: TGTGCCACCAGTAATACACCGGGACTCAAGAACACCGGGGAGCTGTTTTTT

J gene: TRBJ2-1
D gene: .
clone size: .
V gene: TRBV14
CDR3 length: 13
CDR3 protein: CASSQKGSNEQFF
CDR3 DNA: TGTGCCAGCAGCCAAAAGGGGAGCAATGAGCAGTTCTTC

J gene: TRBJ2-7
D gene: .
clone size: few
V gene: TRBV10-3
CDR3 length: 11
CDR3 protein: CAISPGGEQYF
CDR3 DNA: TGTGCCATCAGTCCCGGTGGTGAGCAGTACTTC

J gene: TRBJ1-4
D gene: TRBD1
clone size: .
V gene: TRBV2
CDR3 length: 15
CDR3 protein: CASSGMTGFGEKLFF
CDR3 DNA: TGTGCCAGCAGTGGAATGACAGGGTTCGGTGAAAAACTGTTTTTT

J gene: TRBJ2-2
D gene: .
clone size: .
V gene: TRBV5-5
CDR3 length: 14
CDR3 protein: CASSFQGSAGELFF
CDR3 DNA: TGTGCCAGCAGCTTCCAGGGGAGTGCCGGGGAGCTGTTTTTT

J gene: TRBJ2-2
D gene: TRBD1
clone size: few
V gene: TRBV7-3
CDR3 length: 13
CDR3 protein: CASSLDRTGELFF
CDR3 DNA: TGTGCCAGCAGCTTGGACAGGACCGGGGAGCTGTTTTTT

J gene: TRBJ2-1
D gene: .
clone size: few
V gene: TRBV11-2
CDR3 length: 14
CDR3 protein: CASSLTIGGLEQFF
CDR3 DNA: TGTGCCAGCAGCTTAACAATCGGGGGGCTGGAGCAGTTCTTC

J gene: TRBJ1-6
D gene: .
clone size: few
V gene: TRBV30
CDR3 length: 13
CDR3 protein: CAWQDSLDSPLHF
CDR3 DNA: TGTGCCTGGCAAGACAGCCTCGATTCACCCCTCCACTTT

J gene: TRBJ1-2
D gene: .
clone size: .
V gene: TRBV6-1
CDR3 length: 13
CDR3 protein: CASSEDAVYGYTF
CDR3 DNA: TGTGCCAGCAGTGAAGATGCAGTTTATGGCTACACCTTC

J gene: TRBJ2-3
D gene: .
clone size: .
V gene: TRBV2
CDR3 length: 14
CDR3 protein: CASSVNLSTDTQYF
CDR3 DNA: TGTGCCAGCAGTGTCAACCTCAGCACAGATACGCAGTATTTT

J gene: TRBJ2-5
D gene: TRBD2
clone size: .
V gene: TRBV20-1
CDR3 length: 14
CDR3 protein: CSFPMRTSVETQYF
CDR3 DNA: TGCAGTTTTCCCATGAGGACTAGCGTGGAGACCCAGTACTTC

J gene: TRBJ2-5
D gene: .
clone size: .
V gene: TRBV4-1
CDR3 length: 16
CDR3 protein: CASSQRSAGAQETQYF
CDR3 DNA: TGCGCCAGCAGCCAGAGATCAGCCGGAGCTCAAGAGACCCAGTACTTC

J gene: TRBJ1-1
D gene: .
clone size: many
V gene: TRBV11-2
CDR3 length: 15
CDR3 protein: CASSSSEGMNTEAFF
CDR3 DNA: TGTGCCAGCAGCTCCTCGGAGGGCATGAACACTGAAGCTTTCTTT

J gene: TRBJ2-3
D gene: .
clone size: .
V gene: TRBV15
CDR3 length: 14
CDR3 protein: CATSRVVALDTQYF
CDR3 DNA: TGTGCCACCAGCAGAGTAGTGGCTTTAGATACGCAGTATTTT

J gene: TRBJ1-1
D gene: .
clone size: many
V gene: TRBV28
CDR3 length: 12
CDR3 protein: CASSATDTEAFF
CDR3 DNA: TGTGCCAGCAGCGCCACGGACACTGAAGCTTTCTTT

J gene: TRBJ1-5
D gene: .
clone size: .
V gene: TRBV20-1
CDR3 length: 12
CDR3 protein: CSAGFLNQPQHF
CDR3 DNA: TGCAGTGCTGGATTCTTAAATCAGCCCCAGCATTTT

J gene: TRBJ2-3
D gene: TRBD1
clone size: many
V gene: TRBV28
CDR3 length: 15
CDR3 protein: CASSQDRVQIDTQYF
CDR3 DNA: TGTGCCAGCAGCCAGGACAGGGTGCAAATAGATACGCAGTATTTT

J gene: TRBJ1-5
D gene: .
clone size: few
V gene: TRBV28
CDR3 length: 17
CDR3 protein: CASSSIWTDQPNQPQHF
CDR3 DNA: TGTGCCAGCAGTTCGATCTGGACAGACCAACCTAATCAGCCCCAGCATTTT

J gene: TRBJ2-5
D gene: .
clone size: few
V gene: TRBV5-1
CDR3 length: 12
CDR3 protein: CASSLGKEAQYF
CDR3 DNA: TGCGCCAGCAGCTTGGGAAAAGAGGCCCAGTACTTC

J gene: TRBJ1-1
D gene: TRBD1
clone size: few
V gene: TRBV7-8
CDR3 length: 17
CDR3 protein: CASSLATGARMNTEAFF
CDR3 DNA: TGTGCCAGCAGCTTAGCGACAGGGGCACGGATGAACACTGAAGCTTTCTTT

J gene: TRBJ2-1
D gene: TRBD2
clone size: .
V gene: TRBV7-9
CDR3 length: 17
CDR3 protein: CASSLPGLAGAYNEQFF
CDR3 DNA: TGTGCCAGCAGCTTACCGGGACTAGCGGGAGCTTACAATGAGCAGTTCTTC